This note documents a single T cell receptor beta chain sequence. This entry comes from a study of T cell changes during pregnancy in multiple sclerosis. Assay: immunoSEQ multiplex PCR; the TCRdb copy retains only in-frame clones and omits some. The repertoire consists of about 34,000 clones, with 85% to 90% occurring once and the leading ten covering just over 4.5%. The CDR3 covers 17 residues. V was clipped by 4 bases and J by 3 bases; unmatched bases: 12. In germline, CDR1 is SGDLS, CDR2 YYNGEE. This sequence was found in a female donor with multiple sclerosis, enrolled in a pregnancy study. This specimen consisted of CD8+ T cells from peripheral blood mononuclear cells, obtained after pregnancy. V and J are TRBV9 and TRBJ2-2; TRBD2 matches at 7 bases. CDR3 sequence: CASSPPSGVGDTGELFF. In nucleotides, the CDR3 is TGTGCCAGCAGCCCGCCAAGCGGGGTGGGGGACACCGGGGAGCTGTTTTTT.